This T cell receptor (beta chain) emerged from a study of T cell repertoires in cytomegalovirus infection. The overall study: Use of recently identified HLA-C-restricted and well-studied HLA-B-restricted CMV epitopes was part of the study. Public signatures in TCR beta pointed to CMV infection and matching HLA type. Study findings and constraints: It was HLA-C-restricted CMV-specific TCR beta clonotypes that dominated the response ex vivo. Summed frequency of shared TCR beta families picked out CMV carriers who also had the relevant HLA.

With 5 bases clipped from V and 2 bases from J, the junction kept 7 bases outside the gene matches. The CDR3 loop spans 15 amino acids. The germline V gene has CDR1 MGHRA and CDR2 YSYEKL. In TCRdb, the reads were re-called with MiXCR into one record per CDR3 protein. The data hold 150,000 or so distinct CDR3 sequences, with roughly a third observed a single time. This clonotype came up a few times. Its antigen is as yet unknown. The TCR originated in a human donor in good health (CMV status not recorded). Some clones in this sample may be carry-over from other donors' samples. The material was CD8+ T cells from cultured PBMCs, obtained from culture after CMV antigen stimulation. The genes are TRBV4-1 and TRBJ2-7, with 9 nucleotides matching TRBD1. The CDR3 bases are TGCGCCAGCAGCTATTCCGGGACAGGGACCTACGAGCAGTACTTC. This translates into CASSYSGTGTYEQYF.